The present TCR beta chain was sequenced within a study of T cell responses to AZD1222 COVID-19 vaccine. General observations from the study: Just 5 or 6 AZD1222 recipients tested seropositive at baseline. Unmutated variant regions reportedly attract nearly half of all spike-specific TCRs. No day 14 peak samples; only post-peak repertoires were characterized. Clonal diversity was possibly underestimated, and the donors were mostly white British, with more females.

Produced via immunoSEQ multiplex PCR; TCRdb's table is partial and in-frame only. The data hold 95,000 to 150,000 clones, with around nine tenths observed a single time. About this clone itself: Antigen specificity is unknown.

This CDR3 has 16 residues. With 5 bases removed from V and 5 bases from J, the gap between germline ends came to 22 bases. The germline V gene encodes CDR1 SGHVS and CDR2 FQNEAQ. The sample here was peripheral blood, taken on day 0 of AZD1222 vaccination. The origin of this receptor is an adult in good health. This chain uses TRBV7-8 with TRBJ2-7; perhaps D is TRBD1 or TRBD2 (6 bases each). In nucleotides, the CDR3 is TGTGCCAGCAGCCCCAGGGGCGGGATCCCTCCCCACGAGCAGTACTTC. As protein: CASSPRGGIPPHEQYF.